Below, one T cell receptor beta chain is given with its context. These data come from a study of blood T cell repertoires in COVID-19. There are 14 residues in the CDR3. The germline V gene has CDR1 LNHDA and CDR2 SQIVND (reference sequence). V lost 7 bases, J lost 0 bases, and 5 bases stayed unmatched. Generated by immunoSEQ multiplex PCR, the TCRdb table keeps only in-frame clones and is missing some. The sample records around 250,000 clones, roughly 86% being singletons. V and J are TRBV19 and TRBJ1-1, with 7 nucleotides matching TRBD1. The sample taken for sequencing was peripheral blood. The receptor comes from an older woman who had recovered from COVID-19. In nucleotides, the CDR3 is TGTGCCAGTAATGGACAGGCTTTGAACACTGAAGCTTTCTTT. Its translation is CASNGQALNTEAFF.